This record covers a single T cell receptor beta chain. A clone one base away is much larger, so this may be a read error. These data come from a study of T cells in Graves' hyperthyroidism and ophthalmopathy. Whole-study context: Before treatment of any kind, peripheral blood was taken at initial diagnosis.

Amplified regions were TCR beta CDR3 sequences from RNA transcripts. Researchers ran a first-round RT-PCR on the TCR CDR3 using the HTBI primer set. In TCRdb, the multiplex PCR reads were re-called with MiXCR into one record per CDR3 protein. The sample shows some 460,000 distinct CDR3 sequences, approximately 15% of them seen only once. V was cut by 9 bases and J by 1 base, with 19 bases left in between. The CDR3 totals 15 residues. Germline V gives CDR1 SGHKS, CDR2 YYEKEE (reference sequence). This chain joins TRBV5-5 and TRBJ2-5; D not certain. The sequencing input was blood. The source of this sequence is a woman in her late teens or twenties with Graves' hyperthyroidism. In DNA, the CDR3 is TGTGCCACCTCCCCCGGGTCGTACCCCCAAGAGACCCAGTACTTC. It yields the protein CATSPGSYPQETQYF.